This T cell receptor (beta chain) emerged from a study of T-cell reconstitution after alpha-beta-depleted transplantation in children. Findings of the study overall: Alpha-beta T cells about two months after transplant reportedly derived from several hundred expanded graft clones.

Unique molecular identifiers were built into the TCRbeta library. TCRdb re-derived calls from the PCR reads in MiXCR, one entry per CDR3 protein. Here the sample spans about 170,000 distinct CDR3 sequences, 11% being singletons. This clonotype was observed at least ten times. Its target is not known. V was clipped by 7 bases and J by 6 bases, with 21 bases between them. The CDR3 has 14 residues. Per the germline V gene, CDR1 is SQVTM and CDR2 is ANQGSEA. The sample in question was PBMCs, obtained before TCRalphabeta/CD19-depleted stem cell transplant. This chain links TRBV29-1 with TRBJ1-2; D unclear. This clonotype was sampled from a boy younger than 10 with acute myeloid leukemia, due to receive a stem cell transplant. The CDR3 coding sequence is TGCAGCGCTAGAGCGGTTGCCCGTGTGGATGGCTACACCTTC. Its protein is CSARAVARVDGYTF.